This entry lists 8 T cell receptor beta chains sequenced from one sample in a study of monozygotic twins with cystic fibrosis (dated by TCRdb to the early 2020s). Library method: the immunoSEQ multiplex PCR assay. TCRdb re-hosts the immuneACCESS table, in-frame sequences only. Its copies lack some clones; in the studies checked, an unresolved V gene accounts for under half of them, and the cause for the rest is not known. The sample has 13,000 or so clones on record, 75% to 90% of them singletons. 0.73% of the sample is in the top ten clones. Material for sequencing was blood. The receptors come from a boy aged 5-17 years with cystic fibrosis.

This clone was picked up one time. The chain recombines TRBV4-1 with TRBJ2-1; D may be TRBD2 (7 bases). Trimming removed 4 bases from V and 3 bases from J, with 16 bases in between. CDR1 is MGHRA and CDR2 is YSYEKL in the germline V gene. CDR3 length: 16 residues. DNA of the CDR3: TGCGCCAGCAGCCGTACGTCGGGGGGCGGCTACAATGAGCAGTTCTTC. Translating gives CASSRTSGGGYNEQFF.

The chain links TRBV27 to TRBJ1-1; D call uncertain. The CDR3 spans 14 residues. V dropped 1 base and J dropped 5 bases, with 11 bases sitting between them. Germline assignment: CDR1 MNHEY and CDR2 SMNVEV (reference sequence). In DNA form, the CDR3 reads TGTGCCAGCAGTTTATATCCCAGGTTGACTGAAGCTTTCTTT. Translated: CASSLYPRLTEAFF.

The chain uses TRBV4-1 and TRBJ2-7; 9 nucleotides align to TRBD1. Germline V gene data show CDR1 as MGHRA and CDR2 as YSYEKL. The CDR3 consists of 14 residues. V was pared by 5 bases and J by 2 bases, with 4 bases of the junction left unmatched. The CDR3 sequence is CASSYGTGTYEQYF. The CDR3 coding sequence is TGCGCCAGCAGCTACGGGACAGGGACCTACGAGCAGTACTTC.

The rearrangement uses TRBV27 and TRBJ2-7, with 7 bases aligning to TRBD1. From germline, CDR1 is MNHEY and CDR2 SMNVEV (reference sequence). This CDR3 has 14 residues. V trimming: 5 bases; J trimming: 4 bases; junction bases outside the gene matches: 8. The CDR3 reads CASSMRQGGYEQYF. CDR3 in DNA: TGTGCCAGCAGTATGAGACAGGGTGGTTACGAGCAGTACTTC.

This clone was seen just once. V gene TRBV4-1 combines with J gene TRBJ2-5, with 13 positions matching TRBD2. V dropped 0 bases and J dropped 5; count of bases not matched to a gene: 9. CDR1 and CDR2 from the germline V gene are MGHRA and YSYEKL. This CDR3 contains 18 residues. The CDR3 nucleotides are TGCGCCAGCAGCCAAGATCGCGGGACTAGCGGGGCAGGGGAGACCCAGTACTTC. It is translated as CASSQDRGTSGAGETQYF.

The chain employs TRBV10-2 and TRBJ2-7, with D possibly being TRBD2 (6 bases). Trimming pared 7 bases from V and 4 bases from J, leaving 14 bases between. The CDR3 has 13 residues. Germline loops: CDR1 WSHSY, CDR2 SAAADI. The CDR3 loop reads CASTTGAPYEQYF. The DNA for the CDR3 is TGCGCCAGCACGACGGGAGCCCCTTACGAGCAGTACTTC.

The chain uses TRBV9 and TRBJ2-7, with 8 bases fitting TRBD2. Germline V gives CDR1 SGDLS, CDR2 YYNGEE. The CDR3 extends over 15 amino acids. Trimming at V came to 0 bases and at J to 5 bases, leaving 7 bases not matched to a gene. The CDR3 nucleotides are TGTGCCAGCAGCGTAGGTAGCGGGAAGAGGGACGAGCAGTACTTC. It is translated as CASSVGSGKRDEQYF.

This chain links TRBV29-1 with TRBJ2-1; no clear D gene. V was shortened by 8 bases and J by 0 bases, with 14 bases between the two germline ends. Germline V gene sequence: CDR1 SQVTM, CDR2 ANQGSEA. The CDR3 is 14 amino acids. As DNA, the CDR3 is TGCAGCACCCCCGGATCGAGCTCCTACAATGAGCAGTTCTTC. Its protein product is CSTPGSSSYNEQFF.